The 3 T cell receptor beta chains below all came from one sample that was sequenced in a study of T cells in Graves' hyperthyroidism and ophthalmopathy. TCR beta CDR3 sequences were amplified from RNA transcripts. The HTBI primer set was used in a first-round RT-PCR of the TCR CDR3. A single record per CDR3 protein comes from TCRdb applying MiXCR to the multiplex PCR reads. The sample comprises under 350,000 distinct CDR3 sequences, roughly 14% of which are singletons, and 6% to 8% rests with the top ten. The sequencing sample was made of blood. The receptors here all came from a woman aged 25-40 years with Graves' hyperthyroidism that later progressed to Graves' ophthalmopathy.

This clonotype was found many times. The chain links TRBV28 to TRBJ2-6; D gene uncertain. Looked up from germline, CDR1 is MDHEN and CDR2 is SYDVKM. This CDR3 contains 15 residues. V lost 4 bases and J lost 0, with 7 bases in between. CDR3 DNA sequence: TGTGCCAGCAGTTCGCCGAGCTCTGGGGCCAACGTCCTGACTTTC. Protein: CASSSPSSGANVLTF.

This clonotype was recorded at least ten times. The chain uses TRBV7-8 and TRBJ2-7; no definite D call. The V end lost 2 bases, the J end lost 6 bases, and 8 bases lay between the germline ends. Germline CDR1 is SGHVS and CDR2 is FQNEAQ. The CDR3 covers 12 residues. CDR3 bases: TGTGCCAGCAGCTTAATGGGATCCGAGCAGTACTTC. It is translated as CASSLMGSEQYF. Full variable domain (remainder filled in from reference TRBV7-8 and TRBJ2-7): GAGVSQSPRYKVAKRGQDVALRCDPISGHVSLFWYQQALGQGPEFLTYFQNEAQLDKSGLPSDRFFAERPEGSVSTLKIQRTQQEDSAVYLCASSLMGSEQYFGPGTRLTVT.

This clonotype was observed at least ten times. The J gene is TRBJ2-7, the V gene TRBV30, with 7 bases lining up with TRBD1. This CDR3 region has 13 residues. Trimming cost V 1 base and J 0 bases; bases outside gene matches: 0. Germline V gives CDR1 GTSNPN, CDR2 SVGIG (reference sequence). Written as DNA, the CDR3 is TGTGCCTGGAGTGCAGGGGGCTCCTACGAGCAGTACTTC. Translated, it gives CAWSAGGSYEQYF.